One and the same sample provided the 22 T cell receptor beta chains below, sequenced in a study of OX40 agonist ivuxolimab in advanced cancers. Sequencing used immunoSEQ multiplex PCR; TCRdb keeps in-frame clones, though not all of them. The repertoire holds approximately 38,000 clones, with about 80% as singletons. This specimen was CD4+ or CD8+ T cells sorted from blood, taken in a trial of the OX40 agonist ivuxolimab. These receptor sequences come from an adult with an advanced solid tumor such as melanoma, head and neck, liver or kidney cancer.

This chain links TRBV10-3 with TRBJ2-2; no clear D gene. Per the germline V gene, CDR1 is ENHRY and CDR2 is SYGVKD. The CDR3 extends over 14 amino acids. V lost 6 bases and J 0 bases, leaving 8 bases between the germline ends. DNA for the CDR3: TGTGCCATCAGAGGCACATCGAACACCGGGGAGCTGTTTTTT. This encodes CAIRGTSNTGELFF.

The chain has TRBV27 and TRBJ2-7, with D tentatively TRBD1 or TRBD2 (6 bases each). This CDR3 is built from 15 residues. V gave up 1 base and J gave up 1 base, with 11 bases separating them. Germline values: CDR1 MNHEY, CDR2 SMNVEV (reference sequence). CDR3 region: CASSLWGDTSYEQYF. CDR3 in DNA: TGTGCCAGCAGTTTATGGGGGGACACGTCCTACGAGCAGTACTTC.

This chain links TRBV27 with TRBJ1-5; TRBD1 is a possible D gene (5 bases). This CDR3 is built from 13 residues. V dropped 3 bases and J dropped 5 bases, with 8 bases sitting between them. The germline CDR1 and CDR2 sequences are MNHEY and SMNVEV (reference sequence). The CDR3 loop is CASSFAGYQPQHF. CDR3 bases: TGTGCCAGCAGTTTTGCAGGGTATCAGCCCCAGCATTTT.

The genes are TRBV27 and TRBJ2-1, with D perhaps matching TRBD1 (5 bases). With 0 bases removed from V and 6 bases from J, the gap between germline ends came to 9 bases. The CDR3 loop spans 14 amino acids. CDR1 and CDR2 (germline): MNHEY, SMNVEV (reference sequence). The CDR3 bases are TGTGCCAGCAGTTTATCAGGGGCTGGCAATGAGCAGTTCTTC. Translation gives CASSLSGAGNEQFF.

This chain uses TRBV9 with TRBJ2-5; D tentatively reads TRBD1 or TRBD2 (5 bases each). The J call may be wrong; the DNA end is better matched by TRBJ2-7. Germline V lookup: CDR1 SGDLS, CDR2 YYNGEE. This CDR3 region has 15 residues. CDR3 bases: TGTGCCAGCCTCCCCTTTGGGGCTAGCCTCTACGAGCAGTACTTC. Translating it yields CASLPFGASLYEQYF.

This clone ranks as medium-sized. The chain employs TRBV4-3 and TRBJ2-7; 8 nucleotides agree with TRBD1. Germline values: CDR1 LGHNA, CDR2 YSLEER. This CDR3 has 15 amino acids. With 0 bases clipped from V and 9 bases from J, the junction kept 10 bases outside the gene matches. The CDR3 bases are TGCGCCAGCAGCCAAGATTTTTTGGCAGGGGGCAGGCAGTACTTC. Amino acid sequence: CASSQDFLAGGRQYF.

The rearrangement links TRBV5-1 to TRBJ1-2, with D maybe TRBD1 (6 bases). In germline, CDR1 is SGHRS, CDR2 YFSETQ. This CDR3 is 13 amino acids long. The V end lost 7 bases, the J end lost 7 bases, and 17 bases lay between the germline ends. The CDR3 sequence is CASGETGVGGYTF. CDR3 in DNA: TGCGCCAGCGGAGAGACAGGCGTTGGTGGCTACACCTTC.

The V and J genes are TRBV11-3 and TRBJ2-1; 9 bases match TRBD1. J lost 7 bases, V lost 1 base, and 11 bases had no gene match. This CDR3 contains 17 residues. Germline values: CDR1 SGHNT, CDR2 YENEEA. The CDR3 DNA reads TGTGCCAGCAGCTTAGTTTATGGGACAGGGCTAAGGAATGAGCAGTTCTTC. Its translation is CASSLVYGTGLRNEQFF. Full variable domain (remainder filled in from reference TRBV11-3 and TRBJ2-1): EAGVVQSPRYKIIEKKQPVAFWCNPISGHNTLYWYLQNLGQGPELLIRYENEEAVDDSQLPKDRFSAERLKGVDSTLKIQPAELGDSAVYLCASSLVYGTGLRNEQFFGPGTRLTVL.

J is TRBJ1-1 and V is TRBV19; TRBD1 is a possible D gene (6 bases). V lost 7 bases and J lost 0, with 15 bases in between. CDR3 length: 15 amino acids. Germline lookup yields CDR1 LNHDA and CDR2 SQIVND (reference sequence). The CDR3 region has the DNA TGTGCCAGTAACAGACCGGGACAAATGAACACTGAAGCTTTCTTT. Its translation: CASNRPGQMNTEAFF.

The CDR3 protein is CASHRDSNSPLHF. The CDR3 nucleotides are TGTGCCAGCCACAGGGATAGTAATTCACCCCTCCACTTT. V is TRBV7-9 and J is TRBJ1-6; D is perhaps TRBD1 (6 bases). CDR1 is SEHNR and CDR2 is FQNEAQ in the germline V gene (reference sequence). The CDR3 runs to 13 residues. V was trimmed by 8 bases and J by 6 bases, leaving 11 bases between them.

Here the CDR3 reads CASSPGPAGTQYF. CDR3 DNA: TGTGCCAGCAGCCCAGGACCGGCGGGTACGCAGTATTTT. V is TRBV7-2 and J is TRBJ2-3; D perhaps matches TRBD2 (5 bases). The CDR3 consists of 13 residues. Germline CDR1 reads SGHTA; CDR2 reads FQGNSA. The V end was cut by 5 bases, the J end by 8 bases, with 14 bases between.

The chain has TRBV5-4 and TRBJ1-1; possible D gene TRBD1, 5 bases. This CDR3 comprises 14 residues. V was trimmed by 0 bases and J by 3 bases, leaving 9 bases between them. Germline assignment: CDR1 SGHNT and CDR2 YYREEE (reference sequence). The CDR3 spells CASSLGGVDTEAFF. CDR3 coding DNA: TGTGCCAGCAGCTTGGGGGGGGTTGACACTGAAGCTTTCTTT.

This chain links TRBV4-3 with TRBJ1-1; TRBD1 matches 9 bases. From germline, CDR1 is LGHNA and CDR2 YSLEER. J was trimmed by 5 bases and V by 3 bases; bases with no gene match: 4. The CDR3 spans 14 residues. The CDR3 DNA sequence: TGCGCCAGCAGCCAGGGACAGGGTGGTACTGAAGCTTTCTTT. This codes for CASSQGQGGTEAFF.

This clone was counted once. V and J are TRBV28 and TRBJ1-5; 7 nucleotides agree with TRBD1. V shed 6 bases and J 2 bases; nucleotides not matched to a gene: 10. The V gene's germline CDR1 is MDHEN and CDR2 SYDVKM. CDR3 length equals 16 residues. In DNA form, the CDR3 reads TGTGCCAGCAGGCAAGGGGGCGCTATAGGCAATCAGCCCCAGCATTTT. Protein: CASRQGGAIGNQPQHF. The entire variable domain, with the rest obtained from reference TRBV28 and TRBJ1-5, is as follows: DVKVTQSSRYLVKRTGEKVFLECVQDMDHENMFWYRQDPGLGLRLIYFSYDVKMKEKGDIPEGYSVSREKKERFSLILESASTNQTSMYLCASRQGGAIGNQPQHFGDGTRLSIL.

CDR3 nucleotides: TGTGCCAGCAGTCCATATCGTGTGGGATACAATGAGCAGTTCTTC. Translation: CASSPYRVGYNEQFF. The genes are TRBV27 and TRBJ2-1; unclear D gene. The CDR3 runs to 15 residues. Trimming cost V 5 bases and J 4 bases, with 15 bases left between them. Germline CDR1 and CDR2: MNHEY and SMNVEV (reference sequence).

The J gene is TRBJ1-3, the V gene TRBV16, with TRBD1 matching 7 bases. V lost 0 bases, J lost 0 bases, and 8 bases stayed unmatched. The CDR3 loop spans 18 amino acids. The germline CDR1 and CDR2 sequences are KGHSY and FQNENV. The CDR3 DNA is TGTGCCAGCAGCCAATCGGGACCGGGACAGCCCTCTGGAAACACCATATATTTT. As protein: CASSQSGPGQPSGNTIYF.

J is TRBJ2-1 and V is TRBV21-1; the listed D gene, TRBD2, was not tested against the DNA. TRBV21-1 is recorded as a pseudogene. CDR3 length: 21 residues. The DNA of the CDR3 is TGTGCCAGCAGCAAGGAAAACGGTTACGGACTAGCGGGAGGCGCCCACAATGAGCAGTTCTTC. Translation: CASSKENGYGLAGGAHNEQFF.

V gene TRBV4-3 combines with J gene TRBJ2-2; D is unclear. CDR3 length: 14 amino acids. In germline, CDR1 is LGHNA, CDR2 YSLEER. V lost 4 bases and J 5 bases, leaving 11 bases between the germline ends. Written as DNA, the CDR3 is TGCGCCAGCAGCCCGGGCCAAGGGACCGGGGAGCTGTTTTTT. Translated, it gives CASSPGQGTGELFF.

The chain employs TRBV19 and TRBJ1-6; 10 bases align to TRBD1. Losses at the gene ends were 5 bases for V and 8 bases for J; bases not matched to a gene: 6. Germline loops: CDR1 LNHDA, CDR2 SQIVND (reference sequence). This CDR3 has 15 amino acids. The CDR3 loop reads CASSQPDRGHSPLHF. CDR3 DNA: TGTGCCAGTAGTCAACCCGACAGGGGGCATTCACCCCTCCACTTT.

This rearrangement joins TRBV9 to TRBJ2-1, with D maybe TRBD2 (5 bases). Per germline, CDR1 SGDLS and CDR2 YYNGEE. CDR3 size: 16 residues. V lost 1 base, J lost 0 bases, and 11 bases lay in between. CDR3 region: CASSVLAGSSYNEQFF. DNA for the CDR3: TGTGCCAGCAGCGTACTCGCGGGCAGCTCCTACAATGAGCAGTTCTTC.

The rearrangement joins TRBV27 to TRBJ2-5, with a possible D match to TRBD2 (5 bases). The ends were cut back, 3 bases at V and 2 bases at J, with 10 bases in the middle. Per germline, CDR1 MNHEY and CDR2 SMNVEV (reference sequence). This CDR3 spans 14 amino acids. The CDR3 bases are TGTGCCAGCAGTTTTTTGGGGAGACAAGAGACCCAGTACTTC. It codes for CASSFLGRQETQYF.

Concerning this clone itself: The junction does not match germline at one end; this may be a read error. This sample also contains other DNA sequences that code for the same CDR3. In DNA, the CDR3 is TGCGCCAGCCGCGGTAGCGGAGTATCCTACGAACAGTACTTC. Protein sequence: CASRGSGVSYEQYF. V usage is TRBV5-1 and J usage is TRBJ2-7, with a tentative D call TRBD2 (6 bases). Per the germline V gene, CDR1 is SGHRS and CDR2 is YFSETQ. The CDR3 length is 14 residues.